These 8 T cell receptor beta chains originate from one sample sequenced in a study of blood T cells in healthy people across ages. Combining a sample-barcoded 5' primer with a J-beta primer mix, a second PCR ran for roughly 7 to 12 cycles. TCRdb independently ran MiXCR on the 5' RACE reads; one entry per CDR3 protein. The repertoire consists of around 1,500,000 distinct CDR3 sequences, with 28% occurring once and the leading ten covering roughly 8.2%. Sequenced: blood. Source of these receptors: a woman aged 25-40 years in good health.

Ten or more counts support this clonotype. Mismatch with germline at one junction end may stem from a read error. The chain is built from TRBV5-1 and TRBJ2-5, with 7 bases lining up with TRBD2. The CDR3 runs 12 residues. Germline values: CDR1 SGHRS, CDR2 YFSETQ. The CDR3 DNA reads as TGTGCCAGCAGCAGCGGGGAAGAGACCCAGTACTTC. It translates to CASSSGEETQYF.

This clonotype was counted only a few times. The chain employs TRBV29-1 and TRBJ2-7; a possible D gene is TRBD1 (6 bases). Germline CDR1 SQVTM, CDR2 ANQGSEA. V lost 7 bases to trimming and J lost 0 bases, with 13 bases between them. The CDR3 is 13 amino acids. The CDR3 reads CSAVGQDSYEQYF. CDR3 sequence (DNA): TGCAGCGCTGTGGGACAAGACTCCTACGAGCAGTACTTC.

This rearrangement joins TRBV3-1 to TRBJ2-1; 8 bases line up with TRBD2. Germline values: CDR1 LGHDT, CDR2 YNNKEL (reference sequence). V lost 0 bases and J lost 0; bases outside the gene matches: 7. The CDR3 is 18 residues long. This chain's CDR3 is CASSQDLSGGASYNEQFF. Written as DNA, the CDR3 is TGTGCCAGCAGCCAAGATCTTTCCGGGGGGGCCTCCTACAATGAGCAGTTCTTC.

This clonotype was detected a few times. The genes are TRBV11-3 and TRBJ2-1; the match to TRBD2 covers 10 bases. The CDR3 is 16 residues long. Germline CDR1 SGHNT, CDR2 YENEEA. V trimming: 4 bases; J trimming: 3 bases; junction bases outside the gene matches: 6. CDR3 in amino acids: CASSSMSSGGYNEQFF. CDR3 nucleotide sequence: TGTGCCAGCAGCTCAATGTCTAGCGGGGGCTACAATGAGCAGTTCTTC.

Turning to this clonotype: The junction differs from germline at one of its ends, possibly a read error. The rearrangement links TRBV29-1 to TRBJ2-7, with D perhaps matching TRBD1 or TRBD2 (6 bases each). The CDR3 extends over 13 amino acids. The V gene's germline CDR1 is SQVTM and CDR2 ANQGSEA. The CDR3 is CSVGWRGAYEQDF. The CDR3 region has the DNA TGCAGCGTTGGATGGAGGGGGGCCTACGAGCAGGACTTC.

J is TRBJ2-1 and V is TRBV12-3 or TRBV12-4; the D gene could be TRBD1 or TRBD2 (6 bases each). V was clipped by 6 bases and J by 2 bases, with 14 bases between them. CDR3 size: 15 residues. The CDR3 coding sequence is TGTGCCAGCAGGCAGGGGACTGGAACCTACAATGAGCAGTTCTTC. This translates into CASRQGTGTYNEQFF.

On this clonotype itself: A much larger clone lies one base from this, so it may be a read error. V gene TRBV18 combines with J gene TRBJ2-7; D ambiguous. Germline lookup yields CDR1 KGHSH and CDR2 LQKENI. V shed 5 bases and J shed 1 base, with 12 bases lying between them. The CDR3 is 14 amino acids. The CDR3 DNA sequence: TGTGCCAGCTCATCCGACGAGACGTCCTACGAGCAGTACTTC. Translating it yields CASSSDETSYEQYF. The variable domain in full, with the rest retrieved from reference TRBV18 and TRBJ2-7, is NAGVMQNPRHLVRRRGQEARLRCSPMKGHSHVYWYRQLPEEGLKFMVYLQKENIIDESGMPKERFSAEFPKEGPSILRIQQVVRGDSAAYFCASSSDETSYEQYFGPGTRLTVT.

The J gene is TRBJ2-1, the V gene TRBV7-2; a possible D gene is TRBD2 (5 bases). The J call may be wrong; the DNA end is better matched by TRBJ2-7. CDR3 length: 15 amino acids. The germline V gene encodes CDR1 SGHTA and CDR2 FQGNSA. CDR3 nucleotide sequence: TGTGCCAGCAGCTATTCACCTAGCTCCTACAATGAGCAGTACTTC. Amino acids: CASSYSPSSYNEQYF.